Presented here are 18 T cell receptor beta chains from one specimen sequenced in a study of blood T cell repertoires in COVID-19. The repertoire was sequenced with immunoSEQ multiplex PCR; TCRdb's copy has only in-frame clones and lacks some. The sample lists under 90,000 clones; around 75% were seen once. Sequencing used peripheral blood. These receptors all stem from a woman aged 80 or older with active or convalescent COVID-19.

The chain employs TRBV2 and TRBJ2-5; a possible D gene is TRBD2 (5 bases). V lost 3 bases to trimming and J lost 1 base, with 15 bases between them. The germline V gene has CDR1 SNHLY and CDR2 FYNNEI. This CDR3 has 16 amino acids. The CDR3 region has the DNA TGTGCCAGCAGTGATCCGCGGGTCGGCCCCCAAGAGACCCAGTACTTC. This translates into CASSDPRVGPQETQYF.

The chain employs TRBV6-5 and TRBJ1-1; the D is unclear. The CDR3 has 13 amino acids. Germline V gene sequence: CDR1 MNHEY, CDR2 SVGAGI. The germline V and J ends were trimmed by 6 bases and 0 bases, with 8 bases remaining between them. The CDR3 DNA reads TGTGCCAGCAGGCGCCACGTGAACACTGAAGCTTTCTTT. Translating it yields CASRRHVNTEAFF.

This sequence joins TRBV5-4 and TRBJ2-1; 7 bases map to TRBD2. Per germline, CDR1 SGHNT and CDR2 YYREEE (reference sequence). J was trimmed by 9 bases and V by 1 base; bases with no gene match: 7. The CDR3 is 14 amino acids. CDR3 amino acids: CASSLTGGYGEQFF. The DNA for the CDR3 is TGTGCCAGCAGCTTGACGGGAGGCTATGGTGAGCAGTTCTTC.

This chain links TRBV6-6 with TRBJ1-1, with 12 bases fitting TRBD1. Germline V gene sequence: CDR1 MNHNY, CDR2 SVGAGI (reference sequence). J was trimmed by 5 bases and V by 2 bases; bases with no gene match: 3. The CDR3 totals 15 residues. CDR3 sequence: CASSYGTGGPTEAFF. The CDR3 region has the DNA TGTGCCAGCAGTTACGGGACAGGGGGCCCGACTGAAGCTTTCTTT.

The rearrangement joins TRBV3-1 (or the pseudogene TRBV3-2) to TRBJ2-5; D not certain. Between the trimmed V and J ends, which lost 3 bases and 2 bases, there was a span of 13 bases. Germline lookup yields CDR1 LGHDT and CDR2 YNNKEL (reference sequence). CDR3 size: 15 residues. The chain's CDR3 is CASSHSAPVQETQYF. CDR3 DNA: TGTGCCAGCAGCCATTCCGCTCCGGTGCAAGAGACCCAGTACTTC.

The CDR3 protein is CASSVGRGAYNEQFF. Here the CDR3 DNA reads TGTGCCAGCAGCGTAGGCCGGGGGGCCTACAATGAGCAGTTCTTC. The chain recombines TRBV9 with TRBJ2-1; 7 bases agree with TRBD2. Germline V gene sequence: CDR1 SGDLS, CDR2 YYNGEE. CDR3 length equals 15 residues. Trimming removed 0 bases from V and 2 bases from J; junction bases left unmatched: 2.

The CDR3 region is CASFPYPGSSEQYF. The DNA of the CDR3 is TGTGCCAGCTTTCCTTATCCGGGAAGTTCGGAGCAGTACTTC. The chain combines TRBV7-2 with TRBJ2-7, with a possible D match to TRBD2 (5 bases). The germline CDR1 and CDR2 sequences are SGHTA and FQGNSA. The CDR3 is made up of 14 amino acids. With 8 bases removed from V and 7 bases from J, the gap between germline ends came to 21 bases.

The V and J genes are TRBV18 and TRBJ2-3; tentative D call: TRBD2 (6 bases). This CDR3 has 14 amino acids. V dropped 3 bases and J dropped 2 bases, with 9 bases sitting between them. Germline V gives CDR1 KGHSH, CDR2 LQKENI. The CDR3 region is CASSPDYITDTQYF. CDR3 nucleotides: TGTGCCAGCTCACCGGACTACATCACAGATACGCAGTATTTT.

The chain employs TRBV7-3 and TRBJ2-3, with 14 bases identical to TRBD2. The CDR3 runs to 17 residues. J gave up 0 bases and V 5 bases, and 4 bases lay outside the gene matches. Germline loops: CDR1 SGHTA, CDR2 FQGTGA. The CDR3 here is CASSLGLAGVSTDTQYF. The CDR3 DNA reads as TGTGCCAGCAGCCTGGGACTAGCGGGAGTTAGCACAGATACGCAGTATTTT.

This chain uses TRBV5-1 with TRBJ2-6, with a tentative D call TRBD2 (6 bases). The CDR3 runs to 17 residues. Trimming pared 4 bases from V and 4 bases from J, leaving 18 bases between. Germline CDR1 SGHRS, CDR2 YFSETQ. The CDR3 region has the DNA TGCGCCAGCAGCCCGAGCCCGGAGGGGCTCGGGGCCAACGTCCTGACTTTC. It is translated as CASSPSPEGLGANVLTF. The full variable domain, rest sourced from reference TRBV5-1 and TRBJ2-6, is KAGVTQTPRYLIKTRGQQVTLSCSPISGHRSVSWYQQTPGQGLQFLFEYFSETQRNKGNFPGRFSGRQFSNSRSEMNVSTLELGDSALYLCASSPSPEGLGANVLTFGAGSRLTVL.

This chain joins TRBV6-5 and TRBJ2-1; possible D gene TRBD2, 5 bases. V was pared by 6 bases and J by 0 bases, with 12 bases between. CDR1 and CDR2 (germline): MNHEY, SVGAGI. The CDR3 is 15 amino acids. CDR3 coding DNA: TGTGCCAGCAGCGTTAGCGAAAGCTCCTACAATGAGCAGTTCTTC. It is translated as CASSVSESSYNEQFF.

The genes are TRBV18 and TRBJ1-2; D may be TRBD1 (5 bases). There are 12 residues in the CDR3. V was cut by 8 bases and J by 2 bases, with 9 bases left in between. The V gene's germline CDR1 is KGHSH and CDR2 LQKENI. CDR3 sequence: CASTDMNYGYTF. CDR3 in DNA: TGTGCCAGCACGGACATGAACTATGGCTACACCTTC.

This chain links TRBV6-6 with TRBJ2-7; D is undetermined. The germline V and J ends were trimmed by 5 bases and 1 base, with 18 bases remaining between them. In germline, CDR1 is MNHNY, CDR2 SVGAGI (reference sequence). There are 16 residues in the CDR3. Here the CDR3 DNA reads TGTGCCAGCAGTCCCCCACTTTCTAGACCTTCCTACGAGCAGTACTTC. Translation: CASSPPLSRPSYEQYF.

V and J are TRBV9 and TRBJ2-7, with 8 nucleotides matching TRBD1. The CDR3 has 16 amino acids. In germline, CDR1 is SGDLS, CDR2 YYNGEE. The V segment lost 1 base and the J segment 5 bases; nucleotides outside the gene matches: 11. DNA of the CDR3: TGTGCCAGCAGCGTATGGGGAACAGGGGGAACTAACGAGCAGTACTTC. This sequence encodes CASSVWGTGGTNEQYF.

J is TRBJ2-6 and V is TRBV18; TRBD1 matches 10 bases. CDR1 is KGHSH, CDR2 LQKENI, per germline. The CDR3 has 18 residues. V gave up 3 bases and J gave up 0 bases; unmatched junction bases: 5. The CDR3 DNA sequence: TGTGCCAGCTCACCCACCGGGACAGGGGTCTCTGGGGCCAACGTCCTGACTTTC. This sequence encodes CASSPTGTGVSGANVLTF.

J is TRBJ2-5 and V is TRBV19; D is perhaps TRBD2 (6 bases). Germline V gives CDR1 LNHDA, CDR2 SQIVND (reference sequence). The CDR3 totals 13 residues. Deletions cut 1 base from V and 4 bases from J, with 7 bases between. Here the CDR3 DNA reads TGTGCCAGTAGTATAGGGACTACAGAGACCCAGTACTTC. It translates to CASSIGTTETQYF. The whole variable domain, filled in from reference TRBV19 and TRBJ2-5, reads DGGITQSPKYLFRKEGQNVTLSCEQNLNHDAMYWYRQDPGQGLRLIYYSQIVNDFQKGDIAEGYSVSREKKESFPLTVTSAQKNPTAFYLCASSIGTTETQYFGPGTRLLVL.

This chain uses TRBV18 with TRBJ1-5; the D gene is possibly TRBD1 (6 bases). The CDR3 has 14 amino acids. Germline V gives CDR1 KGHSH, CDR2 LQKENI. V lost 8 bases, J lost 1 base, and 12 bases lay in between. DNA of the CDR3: TGTGCCAGCACAGCCGGGACAAGCAATCAGCCCCAGCATTTT. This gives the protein CASTAGTSNQPQHF.

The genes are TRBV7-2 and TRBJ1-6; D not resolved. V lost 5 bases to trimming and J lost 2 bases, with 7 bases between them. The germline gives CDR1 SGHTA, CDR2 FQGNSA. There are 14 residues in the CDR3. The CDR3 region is CASSADTYNSPLHF. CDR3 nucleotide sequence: TGTGCCAGCAGCGCAGATACCTATAATTCACCCCTCCACTTT.